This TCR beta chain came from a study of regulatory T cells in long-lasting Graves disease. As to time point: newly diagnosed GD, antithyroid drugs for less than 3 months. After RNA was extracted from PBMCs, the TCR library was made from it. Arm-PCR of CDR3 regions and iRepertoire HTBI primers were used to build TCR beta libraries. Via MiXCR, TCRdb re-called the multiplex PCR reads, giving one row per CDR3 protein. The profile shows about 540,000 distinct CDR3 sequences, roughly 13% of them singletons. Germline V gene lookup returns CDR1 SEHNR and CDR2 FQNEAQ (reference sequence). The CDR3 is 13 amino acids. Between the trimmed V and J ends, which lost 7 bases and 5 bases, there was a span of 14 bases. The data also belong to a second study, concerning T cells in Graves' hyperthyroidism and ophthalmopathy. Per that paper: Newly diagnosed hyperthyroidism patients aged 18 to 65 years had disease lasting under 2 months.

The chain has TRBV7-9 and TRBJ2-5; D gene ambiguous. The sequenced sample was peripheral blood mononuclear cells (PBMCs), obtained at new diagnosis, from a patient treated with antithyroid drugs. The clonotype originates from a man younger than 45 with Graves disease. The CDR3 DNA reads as TGTGCCAGCACCTCCCCCGACTGGGAGACCCAGTACTTC. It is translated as CASTSPDWETQYF.